This T cell receptor (beta chain) was sequenced for a study of human T cells and chemical hapten exposure. Study-level information: Skin of the upper inner arm, about 2 cm by about 2 cm, received 2% DPC for sensitization.

The V and J ends lost 1 base and 0 bases respectively, with 7 bases between them. The germline CDR1 and CDR2 sequences are SQVTM and ANQGSEA. This CDR3 spans 14 amino acids. This clonotype has just a few counts. The antigen is undetermined. As the library was built, unique molecular identifiers were attached to individual cDNA molecules. A single record per CDR3 protein comes from TCRdb applying MiXCR to the RACE reads. Among 250,000 or so distinct CDR3 sequences, over 7.5% were seen once, and the ten largest hold more than 0.95%. Time point reported: pre-sensitization, week 0. Treatment denoted: therapeutic diphenylcyclopropenone sensitization with weekly scalp DPC. Findings and caveats of the study: Compared with pre-sensitization or healthy control sets, expanded TCRs clustered more. DPC sensitization left the count of TCRs above 1 in 1000 unchanged.

The chain has TRBV29-1 and TRBJ2-4; D is unresolved. Source: whole blood, taken in connection with sensitization to the hapten diphenylcyclopropenone (DPC). This receptor was identified in a man aged 18-30 years with alopecia areata. Some clones in this sample may be carry-over from other donors' samples. DNA for the CDR3: TGCAGCGTTGAAGGGGATCAAGCCAAAAACATTCAGTACTTC. Its translation: CSVEGDQAKNIQYF.